Presented here are 23 T cell receptor beta chains from one specimen sequenced in a study of blood T cell repertoires in COVID-19. TCRdb's copy holds only in-frame clones and misses some; the assay was immunoSEQ multiplex PCR. The sample includes fewer than 300,000 clones, approximately 90% of them seen just once. Sequencing was done on a sample of peripheral blood. The receptors shown here come from a woman younger than 45 with COVID-19, enrolled during active disease.

V and J are TRBV28 and TRBJ2-3; D is perhaps TRBD2 (6 bases). Germline CDR1 MDHEN, CDR2 SYDVKM. The CDR3 spans 18 residues. The ends were cut back, 2 bases at V and 0 bases at J, with 18 bases in the middle. The CDR3 DNA follows: TGTGCCAGCAGTTTAAGTTCTTCGGGGGTTACTAGCACAGATACGCAGTATTTT. As protein: CASSLSSSGVTSTDTQYF.

The chain recombines TRBV19 with TRBJ1-6; 10 nucleotides align to TRBD1. Unmatched junction bases numbered 14, after V lost 3 bases and J lost 0 bases. The CDR3 has 21 residues. Germline CDR1 is LNHDA and CDR2 is SQIVND (reference sequence). CDR3 in amino acids: CASSIVPWDRGESSYNSPLHF. Here the CDR3 DNA reads TGTGCCAGTAGTATCGTACCCTGGGACAGGGGAGAGAGCTCCTATAATTCACCCCTCCACTTT. Full variable domain (outside the CDR3, taken from reference TRBV19 and TRBJ1-6): DGGITQSPKYLFRKEGQNVTLSCEQNLNHDAMYWYRQDPGQGLRLIYYSQIVNDFQKGDIAEGYSVSREKKESFPLTVTSAQKNPTAFYLCASSIVPWDRGESSYNSPLHFGNGTRLTVT.

V gene TRBV7-9 combines with J gene TRBJ2-1, with D uncertain. The length of the CDR3 is 12 residues. The germline gives CDR1 SEHNR, CDR2 FQNEAQ (reference sequence). V lost 1 base, J lost 7 bases, and 5 bases lay in between. CDR3 amino acids: CASSLGANEQFF. CDR3 bases: TGTGCCAGCAGCTTAGGAGCAAATGAGCAGTTCTTC.

The chain recombines TRBV18 with TRBJ2-7; 9 bases align to TRBD2. The J segment lost 13 bases and the V segment lost 0 bases, leaving 7 bases of the junction unmatched. The CDR3 runs to 13 residues. Germline CDR1 reads KGHSH; CDR2 reads LQKENI. CDR3 sequence reads: CASSPPESGRRYF. The CDR3 DNA sequence: TGTGCCAGCTCACCACCGGAGAGCGGGAGGCGATACTTC.

The rearrangement joins TRBV5-6 to TRBJ1-3; D is undetermined. CDR1 is SGHDT and CDR2 is YYEEEE in the germline V gene. The CDR3 contains 14 residues. Trimming took off 6 bases at V and 1 base at J, with 11 bases between the two ends. This CDR3 reads CASTSGVSGNTIYF. CDR3 nucleotide sequence: TGTGCCAGCACCTCGGGAGTTTCTGGAAACACCATATATTTT.

The genes are TRBV7-8 and TRBJ1-1, with D uncertain. Germline CDR1 reads SGHVS; CDR2 reads FQNEAQ. Trimming pared 4 bases from V and 1 base from J, leaving 7 bases between. This CDR3 spans 13 amino acids. CDR3 region: CASSSGQNTEAFF. CDR3 DNA: TGTGCCAGCAGCTCAGGTCAGAACACTGAAGCTTTCTTT.

The V call is TRBV19, the J call TRBJ1-1, with D maybe TRBD1 (6 bases). This CDR3 contains 11 residues. Germline V lookup: CDR1 LNHDA, CDR2 SQIVND (reference sequence). V dropped 3 bases and J dropped 10 bases, with 9 bases sitting between them. CDR3 DNA: TGTGCCAGTAGTATTACAGGGAGAGCTTTCTTT. This translates into CASSITGRAFF.

The chain has TRBV5-5 and TRBJ1-1; D not resolved. From germline, CDR1 is SGHKS and CDR2 YYEKEE (reference sequence). CDR3 length equals 12 residues. Trimming stripped 3 bases from V and 11 bases from J, with 14 bases between. The CDR3 region is CASSSALGRAFF. As DNA, the CDR3 is TGTGCCAGCAGCTCCGCCCTTGGTCGGGCTTTCTTT.

This chain uses TRBV7-9 with TRBJ1-4, with D uncertain. The V end was cut by 4 bases, the J end by 5 bases, with 11 bases between. The CDR3 runs to 14 residues. The germline V gene encodes CDR1 SEHNR and CDR2 FQNEAQ (reference sequence). CDR3 bases: TGTGCCAGCAGCTCTCGGCGGGAAAATGAAAAACTGTTTTTT. Its translation is CASSSRRENEKLFF.

The rearrangement uses TRBV19 and TRBJ1-5; 7 bases match TRBD1. From germline, CDR1 is LNHDA and CDR2 SQIVND (reference sequence). V shed 3 bases, J shed 4 bases, and the junction held 9 bases outside the gene matches. This CDR3 has 16 residues. The CDR3 spells CASSIFPGGLNQPQHF. CDR3 DNA: TGTGCCAGTAGTATCTTCCCAGGGGGATTAAATCAGCCCCAGCATTTT. The whole variable domain, filled in from reference TRBV19 and TRBJ1-5, reads DGGITQSPKYLFRKEGQNVTLSCEQNLNHDAMYWYRQDPGQGLRLIYYSQIVNDFQKGDIAEGYSVSREKKESFPLTVTSAQKNPTAFYLCASSIFPGGLNQPQHFGDGTRLSIL.

CDR3 residues: CASSSREVGTDTQYF. The DNA for the CDR3 is TGTGCCAGCAGTTCCCGGGAGGTCGGCACAGATACGCAGTATTTT. The rearrangement joins TRBV28 to TRBJ2-3; 7 bases are a match to TRBD2. With 4 bases clipped from V and 1 base from J, the junction kept 5 bases outside the gene matches. This CDR3 is 15 amino acids long. CDR1 and CDR2 from the germline V gene are MDHEN and SYDVKM.

This rearrangement joins TRBV6-5 to TRBJ1-5, with 7 bases fitting TRBD1. The CDR3 totals 14 residues. V shed 5 bases, J shed 6 bases, and the junction held 7 bases outside the gene matches. CDR1 MNHEY and CDR2 SVGAGI come from the germline V gene. The CDR3 reads CASSLGQAGQPQHF. DNA of the CDR3: TGTGCCAGCAGTCTCGGACAGGCGGGTCAGCCCCAGCATTTT.

This sequence joins TRBV27 and TRBJ2-1, with D possibly matching TRBD2 (6 bases). The CDR3 is 14 residues long. With 3 bases removed from V and 5 bases from J, the gap between germline ends came to 11 bases. Germline lookup yields CDR1 MNHEY and CDR2 SMNVEV (reference sequence). CDR3 in DNA: TGTGCCAGCAGTTTGACTAGTCCGAACAATGAGCAGTTCTTC. It codes for CASSLTSPNNEQFF.

The chain recombines TRBV19 with TRBJ2-3; D is unclear. This CDR3 contains 14 residues. The germline CDR1 and CDR2 sequences are LNHDA and SQIVND (reference sequence). Trimming shortened V by 2 bases and J by 2 bases, and 8 bases separated the two germline ends. This chain's CDR3 is CASSIRSPTDTQYF. The CDR3 bases are TGTGCCAGTAGTATACGGTCCCCCACAGATACGCAGTATTTT.

V usage is TRBV27 and J usage is TRBJ1-6; a weak D match, TRBD1 (5 bases). The CDR3 is 14 residues long. Germline V lookup: CDR1 MNHEY, CDR2 SMNVEV (reference sequence). The V gene lost 3 bases and the J gene lost 5 bases, with 8 bases spanning the gap. The CDR3 region is CASSFQGDNSPLHF. The CDR3 DNA sequence: TGTGCCAGCAGTTTTCAGGGTGATAATTCACCCCTCCACTTT.

The V gene is TRBV6-2 or TRBV6-3, the J gene TRBJ1-2; 8 bases line up with TRBD1. Trimming removed 2 bases from V and 6 bases from J; junction bases left unmatched: 11. The CDR3 sequence is 16 residues long. Germline assignment: CDR1 MNHEY and CDR2 SVGEGT. The CDR3 DNA reads as TGTGCCAGCAGTTACGGCAGGGGGCAAGGTTGGGATGGCTACACCTTC. This gives the protein CASSYGRGQGWDGYTF.

The chain couples TRBV2 to TRBJ1-1, with D possibly being TRBD1 (6 bases). The germline gives CDR1 SNHLY, CDR2 FYNNEI. V was trimmed by 6 bases and J by 14 bases, leaving 13 bases between them. The CDR3 length is 10 residues. CDR3 in DNA: TGTGCCAGCAGCTCAAACAGGGTCTTCTTT. This sequence encodes CASSSNRVFF.

This clone was seen just once. The chain carries TRBV6-6 and TRBJ1-3, with D possibly being TRBD1 (5 bases). Germline values: CDR1 MNHNY, CDR2 SVGAGI (reference sequence). The V end lost 0 bases, the J end lost 7 bases, and 16 bases lay between the germline ends. The CDR3 length is 16 residues. The CDR3 is CASSYSQVRAPNTIYF. CDR3 coding DNA: TGTGCCAGCAGTTACTCCCAGGTCAGGGCTCCGAACACCATATATTTT.

The chain joins TRBV19 to TRBJ2-2; 7 positions match TRBD2. V shed 3 bases, J shed 5 bases, and the junction held 9 bases outside the gene matches. This CDR3 has 16 residues. CDR1 and CDR2 from the germline V gene are LNHDA and SQIVND (reference sequence). The CDR3 here is CASSMRTRERTGELFF. CDR3 nucleotides: TGTGCCAGTAGTATGAGGACTAGGGAGCGGACCGGGGAGCTGTTTTTT.

V is TRBV27 and J is TRBJ2-1; D may be TRBD2 (6 bases). CDR3 length equals 23 residues. With 5 bases removed from V and 0 bases from J, the gap between germline ends came to 35 bases. Germline V gene lookup returns CDR1 MNHEY and CDR2 SMNVEV (reference sequence). The CDR3 region is CASSRSNLWGDSLIGSSYNEQFF. The CDR3 DNA reads as TGTGCCAGCAGTAGATCAAACCTATGGGGGGACTCCCTCATCGGCAGCTCCTACAATGAGCAGTTCTTC.

The genes are TRBV28 and TRBJ1-4, with D possibly being TRBD1 (5 bases). Germline-derived CDR1 and CDR2 are MDHEN and SYDVKM. The CDR3 length is 16 residues. Trimming took off 6 bases at V and 5 bases at J, with 19 bases between the two ends. The CDR3 region is CASSPSLAGRNEKLFF. CDR3 bases: TGTGCCAGCAGCCCCTCGCTGGCAGGGCGCAATGAAAAACTGTTTTTT. The complete variable domain, with remaining parts taken from reference TRBV28 and TRBJ1-4, reads DVKVTQSSRYLVKRTGEKVFLECVQDMDHENMFWYRQDPGLGLRLIYFSYDVKMKEKGDIPEGYSVSREKKERFSLILESASTNQTSMYLCASSPSLAGRNEKLFFGSGTQLSVL.

This clone appeared a single time. The V and J genes are TRBV2 and TRBJ2-7; the D gene is possibly TRBD2 (5 bases). Germline CDR1 and CDR2: SNHLY and FYNNEI. V gave up 5 bases and J gave up 4 bases, with 9 bases separating them. This CDR3 comprises 12 residues. The DNA of the CDR3 is TGTGCCAGCAGTCTTACTAGTTACGAGCAGTACTTC. Translated, it gives CASSLTSYEQYF.

This chain links TRBV19 with TRBJ1-5; TRBD1 is a possible D gene (6 bases). V gave up 7 bases and J gave up 5 bases, with 12 bases separating them. Per germline, CDR1 LNHDA and CDR2 SQIVND (reference sequence). CDR3 length: 13 residues. The chain's CDR3 is CASNRQEHQPQHF. Here the CDR3 DNA reads TGTGCCAGTAACAGACAGGAACATCAGCCCCAGCATTTT.